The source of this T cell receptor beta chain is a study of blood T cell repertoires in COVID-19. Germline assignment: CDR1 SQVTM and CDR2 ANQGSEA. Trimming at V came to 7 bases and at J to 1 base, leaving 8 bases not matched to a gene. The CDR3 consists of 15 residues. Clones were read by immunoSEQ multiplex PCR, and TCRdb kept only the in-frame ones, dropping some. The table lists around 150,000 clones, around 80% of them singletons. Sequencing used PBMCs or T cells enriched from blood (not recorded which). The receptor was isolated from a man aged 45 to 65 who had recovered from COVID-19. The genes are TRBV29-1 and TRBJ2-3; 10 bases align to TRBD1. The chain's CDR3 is CSDLDRGQGTDTQYF. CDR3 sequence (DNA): TGCAGCGACCTTGACAGGGGGCAGGGCACAGATACGCAGTATTTT.